This TCR beta chain was recovered during a study of CD8 T cells in ankylosing spondylitis. This clonotype was detected only a few times. The V gene end was trimmed by 2 bases and the J gene end by 7 bases; junction bases not matched to a gene: 4. The CDR3 runs 13 residues. TCRdb re-called the 5' RACE reads through MiXCR, storing one row per CDR3 protein. The table has 250,000 to 350,000 distinct CDR3 sequences, approximately 20% seen once; the top ten hold about 8.2%. The sample comprised blood, either unsorted or a sorted T cell fraction (not recorded which). This chain connects TRBV12-3 or TRBV12-4 to TRBJ1-1; 7 bases map to TRBD1. This receptor was taken from a male donor with ankylosing spondylitis or in good health (not recorded which). The CDR3, as DNA: TGTGCCAGCAGTTTATACCGGGACAGTGAAGCTTTCTTT. This codes for CASSLYRDSEAFF.